A single sample gave rise to the 3 T cell receptor beta chains below, sequenced in a study of low-dose radiotherapy and immunotherapy resistance in tumors. Primers targeting TRAV and TRBV primed first-strand cDNA, covering alpha and beta chains. With a V-primer adapter and a constant-region primer, TCRs were amplified for about 19 PCR cycles. TCRdb re-derived calls from the reads in MiXCR, one entry per CDR3 protein. The sample carries about 82,000 distinct CDR3 sequences, 18% recorded once. Time point: before trial treatment. Sequencing was performed on PBMCs, taken before treatment. These receptors were obtained from a male donor with prostate cancer.

On this clonotype itself: The DNA is left out, because the CDR3 cannot be placed on it with certainty; the CDR3 is given as TCRdb lists it. The V call is TRBV3-1, the J call TRBJ2-2; TRBD2, the table's D call, lacks a check against the DNA. Germline V gene sequence: CDR1 LGHDT, CDR2 YNNKEL (reference sequence). The CDR3 spans 19 amino acids, including both terminal residues. The CDR3 sequence is CASSLTSGGAGGELFFFFF.

This clonotype was seen at least ten times. The gene calls are TRBV7-2 and TRBJ1-1; D is ambiguous. Trimming left V 3 bases short and J 1 base short, with 12 bases between. This CDR3 region has 15 residues. Per the germline V gene, CDR1 is SGHTA and CDR2 is FQGNSA. The CDR3 protein is CASSLTTVPNTEAFF. CDR3 in DNA: TGTGCCAGCAGCTTGACCACAGTGCCGAACACTGAAGCTTTCTTT.

With regard to this clonotype: It is unclear where the CDR3 begins or ends on the DNA, so no DNA is shown, and the CDR3 is as TCRdb lists it. The CDR3 is CASLKPGTNEKLFFF. This rearrangement joins TRBV10-2 to TRBJ1-4; TRBD1 is the table's D call and was not checked against the DNA. The CDR3 region is 15 residues in length, termini included. CDR1 WSHSY and CDR2 SAAADI come from the germline V gene.